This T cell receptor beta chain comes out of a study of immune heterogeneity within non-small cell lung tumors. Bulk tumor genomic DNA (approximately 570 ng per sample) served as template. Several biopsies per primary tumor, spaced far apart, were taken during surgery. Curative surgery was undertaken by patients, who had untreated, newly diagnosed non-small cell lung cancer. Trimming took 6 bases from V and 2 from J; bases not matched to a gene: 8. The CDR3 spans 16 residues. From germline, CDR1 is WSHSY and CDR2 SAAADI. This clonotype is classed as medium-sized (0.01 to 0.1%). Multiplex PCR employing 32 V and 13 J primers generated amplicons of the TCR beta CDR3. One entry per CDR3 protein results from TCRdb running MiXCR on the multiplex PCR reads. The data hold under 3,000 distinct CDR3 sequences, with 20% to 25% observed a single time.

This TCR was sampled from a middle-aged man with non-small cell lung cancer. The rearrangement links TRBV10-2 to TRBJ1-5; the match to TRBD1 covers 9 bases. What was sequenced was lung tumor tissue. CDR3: CASRPGTGKGNQPQHF. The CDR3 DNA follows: TGCGCCAGCAGGCCCGGGACAGGGAAAGGCAATCAGCCCCAGCATTTT.